The next 21 T cell receptor beta chains were all read from a single sample in a study of cytomegalovirus exposure and HLA in healthy donors. Amplification used 60 Vbeta primers and 13 Jbeta primers. TCRdb keeps only in-frame clones here, not all; method: immunoSEQ multiplex PCR. The table records around 150,000 clones, 82% of them present only once. Sequencing input: PBMCs. These TCRs come from a girl aged 5 to 17 in good health and CMV-seropositive.

The chain couples TRBV5-1 to TRBJ2-3, with a weak D call TRBD1 (6 bases). Trimming removed 4 bases at V and 3 bases at J, with 12 bases between. This CDR3 has 14 amino acids. The germline gives CDR1 SGHRS, CDR2 YFSETQ. The CDR3 loop reads CASSEGDGTDTQYF. In DNA form, the CDR3 reads TGCGCCAGCAGCGAGGGGGACGGTACAGATACGCAGTATTTT. The full variable domain, with the rest looked up from reference TRBV5-1 and TRBJ2-3, is KAGVTQTPRYLIKTRGQQVTLSCSPISGHRSVSWYQQTPGQGLQFLFEYFSETQRNKGNFPGRFSGRQFSNSRSEMNVSTLELGDSALYLCASSEGDGTDTQYFGPGTRLTVL.

This clone was observed a handful of times. The junction shows a germline mismatch at one end, possibly a read error. The rearrangement joins TRBV7-9 to TRBJ2-7, with 10 bases that match TRBD1. The CDR3 sequence is 18 residues long. In germline, CDR1 is SEHNR, CDR2 FQNEAQ (reference sequence). CDR3 loop: CSSSLVSERDRGTYEQYF. In DNA form, the CDR3 reads TGTTCCAGCAGCTTAGTATCAGAGCGGGACAGGGGAACCTACGAGCAGTACTTC.

V and J are TRBV5-6 and TRBJ2-7; TRBD1 agrees at 8 bases. The CDR3 has 14 residues. The germline CDR1 and CDR2 sequences are SGHDT and YYEEEE. Trimming at V came to 2 bases and at J to 7 bases, leaving 8 bases not matched to a gene. The CDR3, as DNA: TGTGCCAGCAGCTTTTACAGGGGGTCGGAAGAGCAGTACTTC. The encoded protein is CASSFYRGSEEQYF.

This chain links TRBV6-5 with TRBJ2-3; D call uncertain. V was cut by 7 bases and J by 4 bases, with 9 bases left in between. Germline loops: CDR1 MNHEY, CDR2 SVGAGI. The CDR3 totals 12 residues. CDR3 loop: CASTGRADTQYF. The CDR3 DNA is TGTGCCAGCACGGGTCGAGCAGATACGCAGTATTTT.

The rearrangement joins TRBV4-1 to TRBJ1-1, with a tentative D call TRBD1 (5 bases). Trimming shortened V by 4 bases and J by 0 bases, and 12 bases separated the two germline ends. CDR3 length: 15 residues. Germline V gene sequence: CDR1 MGHRA, CDR2 YSYEKL. The CDR3 bases are TGCGCCAGCAGCCCTATGACAGCTGTGAACACTGAAGCTTTCTTT. It codes for CASSPMTAVNTEAFF.

The rearrangement joins TRBV28 to TRBJ2-5; D possibly corresponds to TRBD1 (6 bases). V lost 1 base and J lost 7, with 22 bases in between. Germline CDR1 MDHEN, CDR2 SYDVKM. CDR3 size: 17 residues. The CDR3 region has the DNA TGTGCCAGCAGTTTATTTTGGGGTAGGCAGGGCAGGGGGACCCAGTACTTC. Translation gives CASSLFWGRQGRGTQYF.

This clone was seen a few times. The chain links TRBV9 to TRBJ2-3, with TRBD2 as a possible D gene (6 bases). The germline gives CDR1 SGDLS, CDR2 YYNGEE. The CDR3 loop spans 22 amino acids. V lost 0 bases and J lost 1, with 30 bases in between. CDR3 in amino acids: CASSVALWSVEEGLGGTDTQYF. In nucleotides, the CDR3 is TGTGCCAGCAGCGTAGCTCTTTGGAGTGTCGAGGAGGGGTTAGGGGGCACAGATACGCAGTATTTT.

The rearrangement links TRBV18 to TRBJ1-4; D possibly corresponds to TRBD1 (6 bases). Germline-derived CDR1 and CDR2 are KGHSH and LQKENI. With 4 bases removed from V and 1 base from J, the gap between germline ends came to 7 bases. The CDR3 extends over 14 amino acids. CDR3 nucleotides: TGTGCCAGCTCACTGACAGGAACTAATGAAAAACTGTTTTTT. Translating gives CASSLTGTNEKLFF. The whole variable domain, filled in from reference TRBV18 and TRBJ1-4, reads NAGVMQNPRHLVRRRGQEARLRCSPMKGHSHVYWYRQLPEEGLKFMVYLQKENIIDESGMPKERFSAEFPKEGPSILRIQQVVRGDSAAYFCASSLTGTNEKLFFGSGTQLSVL.

The chain is built from TRBV5-8 and TRBJ1-1, with 8 bases aligning to TRBD1. The V gene end was trimmed by 2 bases and the J gene end by 0 bases; junction bases not matched to a gene: 3. In germline, CDR1 is SGHTS, CDR2 YDEGEE. The CDR3 has 15 amino acids. CDR3 loop: CASSLQGGLNTEAFF. The CDR3 DNA is TGTGCCAGCAGCTTACAGGGGGGCCTGAACACTGAAGCTTTCTTT.

With regard to this clone: One end of the junction does not line up with germline, which may come from a read error. This chain connects TRBV7-9 to TRBJ1-2; D gene ambiguous. The germline gives CDR1 SEHNR, CDR2 FQNEAQ (reference sequence). The CDR3 covers 16 residues. Here the CDR3 reads CSSSIDKNRANYGYTF. DNA of the CDR3: TGTTCCAGCAGCATAGACAAGAATCGGGCTAACTATGGCTACACCTTC.

J is TRBJ2-1 and V is TRBV12-5; D not resolved. The CDR3 covers 11 residues. The V end was cut by 2 bases, the J end by 9 bases, with 5 bases between. Germline CDR1 is LGHNT and CDR2 is FRNRAP. CDR3 coding DNA: TGTGCTAGTGGTTTGTACGGTGAGCAGTTCTTC. Translating it yields CASGLYGEQFF.

J is TRBJ2-7 and V is TRBV4-1; the match to TRBD2 covers 7 bases. Germline CDR1 and CDR2: MGHRA and YSYEKL. The V gene end was trimmed by 0 bases and the J gene end by 3 bases; junction bases not matched to a gene: 5. The CDR3 loop spans 15 amino acids. The CDR3 region is CASSQDGGGFYEQYF. The CDR3 DNA sequence: TGCGCCAGCAGCCAAGATGGGGGAGGGTTCTACGAGCAGTACTTC.

V is TRBV7-9 and J is TRBJ1-1, with 8 bases identical to TRBD1. The CDR3 is made up of 14 amino acids. Germline V gene lookup returns CDR1 SEHNR and CDR2 FQNEAQ (reference sequence). Trimming removed 6 bases from V and 6 bases from J; junction bases left unmatched: 9. The CDR3 DNA is TGTGCCAGCAGTCCCCGGACAGGGCTCGCTGAAGCTTTCTTT. Its protein is CASSPRTGLAEAFF.

About this clone: One end of the junction varies from germline; a read error may be responsible. V gene TRBV6-5 combines with J gene TRBJ1-2; tentative D call: TRBD1 (5 bases). This CDR3 contains 13 residues. Per germline, CDR1 MNHEY and CDR2 SVGAGI. As DNA, the CDR3 is TGTGTCAGCAGCCGGACACCCGCGACGGGCTACACCTTC. Translating it yields CVSSRTPATGYTF.

This chain links TRBV9 with TRBJ2-1; tentatively, D is TRBD1 (6 bases). V shed 0 bases and J shed 4 bases, with 17 bases lying between them. Looked up from germline, CDR1 is SGDLS and CDR2 is YYNGEE. The CDR3 runs to 17 residues. The CDR3 sequence: CASSVGVRQGNYNEQFF. Written as DNA, the CDR3 is TGTGCCAGCAGCGTAGGAGTGAGGCAGGGGAATTACAATGAGCAGTTCTTC.

This clone was seen only a few times. The chain couples TRBV27 to TRBJ2-1, with 8 bases that match TRBD1. The germline CDR1 and CDR2 sequences are MNHEY and SMNVEV (reference sequence). After removal of 4 bases from V and 9 bases from J, the junction contained 8 bases not matched to a gene. This CDR3 is 14 amino acids long. CDR3 sequence: CASSWQGARGEQFF. CDR3 DNA: TGTGCCAGCAGTTGGCAGGGGGCGAGGGGTGAGCAGTTCTTC.

CDR3 loop: CAWSGPGSQPQHF. The CDR3 DNA reads as TGTGCCTGGAGTGGGCCGGGGAGTCAGCCCCAGCATTTT. The rearrangement uses TRBV30 and TRBJ1-5; D not resolved. The length of the CDR3 is 13 residues. From germline, CDR1 is GTSNPN and CDR2 SVGIG (reference sequence). Trimming shortened V by 1 base and J by 6 bases, and 10 bases separated the two germline ends. The entire variable domain, with the rest obtained from reference TRBV30 and TRBJ1-5, is as follows: SQTIHQWPATLVQPVGSPLSLECTVEGTSNPNLYWYRQAAGRGLQLLFYSVGIGQISSEVPQNLSASRPQDRQFILSSKKLLLSDSGFYLCAWSGPGSQPQHFGDGTRLSIL.

This chain uses TRBV6-5 with TRBJ1-1; weak D call: TRBD1 (6 bases). Germline-derived CDR1 and CDR2 are MNHEY and SVGAGI. The CDR3 is 15 residues long. Trimming removed 6 bases from V and 1 base from J, with 15 bases in between. CDR3 sequence: CASSHPETGNTEAFF. Written as DNA, the CDR3 is TGTGCCAGCAGCCACCCCGAGACAGGGAACACTGAAGCTTTCTTT.

The chain employs TRBV18 and TRBJ2-4; 8 bases align to TRBD1. Germline trimming cut 4 bases from V and 0 bases from J; bases unmatched to any gene: 5. The CDR3 is made up of 16 amino acids. Germline V lookup: CDR1 KGHSH, CDR2 LQKENI. CDR3 DNA sequence: TGTGCCAGCTCACTGGGACAGGATCTAGCCAAAAACATTCAGTACTTC. This gives the protein CASSLGQDLAKNIQYF.

Comments on this clone: The junction does not match germline at one end; this may be a read error. V and J are TRBV7-7 and TRBJ2-5, with 9 bases lining up with TRBD1. This CDR3 contains 15 residues. Per the germline V gene, CDR1 is SSHAT and CDR2 is FNYEAQ (reference sequence). CDR3 loop: CASSYGTGKGETQYF. CDR3 nucleotides: TGTGCTAGCAGCTATGGGACAGGGAAAGGAGAGACCCAGTACTTC.

The chain combines TRBV6-5 with TRBJ2-1, with TRBD2 as a possible D gene (6 bases). The germline CDR1 and CDR2 sequences are MNHEY and SVGAGI. The CDR3 sequence is 13 residues long. V gave up 6 bases and J gave up 7 bases, with 13 bases separating them. DNA for the CDR3: TGTGCCAGCAGCGGACTACGCGGTAATGAGCAGTTCTTC. Encoded protein: CASSGLRGNEQFF.